One and the same sample provided the 15 T cell receptor beta chains below, sequenced in a study of T cells after yellow fever vaccination. TCRdb itself ran the 5' RACE reads through MiXCR, one entry per CDR3 protein. Of under 300,000 distinct CDR3 sequences in the sample, around 7% are singletons; the top ten hold roughly 0.9%. Sequences were derived from CD4+ T cells sorted from PBMCs, sampled 15 days after the yellow fever booster vaccination. Receptors were obtained from a man aged 25-40 years who received the YFV17D yellow fever vaccine.

This clonotype has just a few counts. V is TRBV18 and J is TRBJ2-1; the match to TRBD2 covers 8 bases. The junction had 7 bases not matched to a gene; V was cut back by 3 bases and J by 6 bases. Per germline, CDR1 KGHSH and CDR2 LQKENI. The CDR3 consists of 15 residues. For the CDR3, the DNA is TGTGCCAGCTCACCCCCCTCGGGAGGGATCAATGAGCAGTTCTTC. This codes for CASSPPSGGINEQFF.

This clonotype has a count of ten or more. One end of the junction varies from germline; a read error may be responsible. The CDR3 bases are TGTGACAGCTCGGATACATACGAGCAGTACTTC. It codes for CDSSDTYEQYF. This chain links TRBV18 with TRBJ2-7; D gene uncertain. Germline V lookup: CDR1 KGHSH, CDR2 LQKENI. The CDR3 runs to 11 residues.

This clonotype was detected only a few times. The V and J genes are TRBV7-6 and TRBJ1-2; 7 bases map to TRBD1. The CDR3 contains 16 residues. V dropped 2 bases and J dropped 2; count of bases not matched to a gene: 8. The germline gives CDR1 SGHVS, CDR2 FNYEAQ. The CDR3 spells CASSLRSGTANYGYTF. The DNA for the CDR3 is TGTGCCAGCAGCTTAAGGTCCGGGACAGCCAACTATGGCTACACCTTC. The whole variable domain, filled in from reference TRBV7-6 and TRBJ1-2, reads GAGVSQSPRYKVTKRGQDVALRCDPISGHVSLYWYRQALGQGPEFLTYFNYEAQQDKSGLPNDRFSAERPEGSISTLTIQRTEQRDSAMYRCASSLRSGTANYGYTFGSGTRLTVV.

There are a few counts of this clonotype. The V and J genes are TRBV3-1 and TRBJ2-1; 13 positions agree with TRBD2. The length of the CDR3 is 17 residues. Germline assignment: CDR1 LGHDT and CDR2 YNNKEL (reference sequence). The V gene end was trimmed by 1 base and the J gene end by 9 bases; junction bases not matched to a gene: 9. Written as DNA, the CDR3 is TGTGCCAGCAGCCAAGGGACTAGCGGGAGAGGAGGGGGTGAGCAGTTCTTC. This sequence encodes CASSQGTSGRGGGEQFF.

This clonotype was detected a few times. The chain couples TRBV6-2 or TRBV6-3 to TRBJ1-5; D call uncertain. Looked up from germline, CDR1 is MNHEY and CDR2 is SVGEGT. V was pared by 2 bases and J by 11 bases, with 13 bases between. This CDR3 contains 13 residues. The CDR3 nucleotides read TGTGCCAGCAGTTACGGCATGGCATTGGCCCAGCATTTT. This encodes CASSYGMALAQHF.

This sequence joins TRBV29-1 and TRBJ2-5; D uncertain. Germline-derived CDR1 and CDR2 are SQVTM and ANQGSEA. Trimming stripped 0 bases from V and 5 bases from J, with 10 bases between. This CDR3 contains 13 residues. CDR3 loop: CSVEEISRETQYF. The CDR3 nucleotides read TGCAGCGTTGAAGAAATTAGTCGGGAGACCCAGTACTTC. Drawing the rest from reference TRBV29-1 and TRBJ2-5, the complete variable domain is SAVISQKPSRDICQRGTSLTIQCQVDSQVTMMFWYRQQPGQSLTLIATANQGSEATYESGFVIDKFPISRPNLTFSTLTVSNMSPEDSSIYLCSVEEISRETQYFGPGTRLLVL.

There are a few counts of this clonotype. The chain employs TRBV27 and TRBJ2-7; D unclear. Germline assignment: CDR1 MNHEY and CDR2 SMNVEV (reference sequence). Trimming shortened V by 5 bases and J by 6 bases, and 17 bases separated the two germline ends. There are 14 residues in the CDR3. CDR3 residues: CASSIVGVGVEQYF. CDR3 DNA sequence: TGTGCCAGCAGTATCGTCGGAGTAGGCGTCGAGCAGTACTTC.

This clonotype was picked up many times. This chain uses TRBV9 with TRBJ1-4; no firm D call. The CDR3 is made up of 15 amino acids. CDR1 is SGDLS, CDR2 YYNGEE, per germline. The V gene lost 0 bases and the J gene lost 8 bases, with 14 bases spanning the gap. The CDR3 nucleotides are TGTGCCAGCAGCGTAGGGTCCGGGTTAAGGGAAAAACTGTTTTTT. Translating it yields CASSVGSGLREKLFF.

This clonotype was seen only a few times. The chain carries TRBV19 and TRBJ1-2, with a tentative D call TRBD1 (5 bases). This CDR3 spans 13 amino acids. The V gene's germline CDR1 is LNHDA and CDR2 SQIVND (reference sequence). Trimming took off 3 bases at V and 2 bases at J, with 7 bases between the two ends. CDR3 DNA: TGTGCCAGTAGTATCCGACAGAACTATGGCTACACCTTC. Translation: CASSIRQNYGYTF.

CDR3 sequence reads: CASGHMGGTGELFF. The CDR3 DNA reads TGCGCCAGCGGCCACATGGGAGGAACCGGGGAGCTGTTTTTT. The rearrangement uses TRBV5-1 and TRBJ2-2; D is possibly TRBD2 (6 bases). The length of the CDR3 is 14 residues. With 7 bases removed from V and 5 bases from J, the gap between germline ends came to 15 bases. Germline CDR1 is SGHRS and CDR2 is YFSETQ.

V is TRBV7-8 and J is TRBJ2-4; 10 bases line up with TRBD2. The junction had 10 bases not matched to a gene; V was cut back by 5 bases and J by 9 bases. Germline CDR1 reads SGHVS; CDR2 reads FQNEAQ. This CDR3 contains 15 residues. The CDR3 sequence: CASSTGLAAMGIQYF. DNA for the CDR3: TGTGCCAGCAGCACAGGACTAGCGGCTATGGGCATTCAGTACTTC.

The table lists this clonotype with a few counts. V usage is TRBV2 and J usage is TRBJ1-5, with TRBD1 matching over 8 bases. The CDR3 totals 14 residues. In germline, CDR1 is SNHLY, CDR2 FYNNEI. Unmatched junction bases numbered 9, after V lost 8 bases and J lost 6 bases. In DNA, the CDR3 is TGTGCCAGCCGGCAGGGGGCTCTCAGTCAGCCCCAGCATTTT. Translation gives CASRQGALSQPQHF.

V and J are TRBV18 and TRBJ1-2; a weak D match, TRBD1 (6 bases). From germline, CDR1 is KGHSH and CDR2 LQKENI. V was trimmed by 2 bases and J by 6 bases, leaving 13 bases between them. The CDR3 is made up of 14 amino acids. The CDR3 protein is CASSPGWGAHGYTF. The CDR3 coding sequence is TGTGCCAGCTCACCAGGCTGGGGGGCGCATGGCTACACCTTC. Together with reference TRBV18 and TRBJ1-2, the CDR3 gives the full variable domain: NAGVMQNPRHLVRRRGQEARLRCSPMKGHSHVYWYRQLPEEGLKFMVYLQKENIIDESGMPKERFSAEFPKEGPSILRIQQVVRGDSAAYFCASSPGWGAHGYTFGSGTRLTVV.

This clonotype appeared many times. The V call is TRBV6-1, the J call TRBJ2-1; 8 bases match TRBD1. From germline, CDR1 is MNHNS and CDR2 SASEGT. Trimming at V came to 2 bases and at J to 6 bases, leaving 21 bases not matched to a gene. CDR3 length: 20 residues. The CDR3 DNA reads TGTGCCAGCAGTGAACCCTCGGGGACCGGGACAGGTCTGTTAGGCAATGAGCAGTTCTTC. It yields the protein CASSEPSGTGTGLLGNEQFF.

The chain is built from TRBV11-1 and TRBJ2-1; TRBD2 matches at 12 bases. In germline, CDR1 is SGHAT, CDR2 FQDESV (reference sequence). CDR3 length equals 19 residues. After removal of 2 bases from V and 12 bases from J, the junction contained 20 bases not matched to a gene. The chain's CDR3 is CASSLRPLTSGRISRGQFF. CDR3 nucleotides: TGTGCCAGCAGCTTACGTCCATTGACTAGCGGGAGAATATCACGCGGGCAGTTCTTC.